A selection of T cell receptor beta chains follows, all from one sample in a study of control samples from healthy donors and cancer patients. Only in-frame clones appear in the TCRdb table, and some are missing; sequencing was by immunoSEQ multiplex PCR. The table has about 42,000 clones, 83% seen once. The sequenced sample was blood. The origin of the receptors is a man in his 60s in good health. The CDR3 runs from the conserved cysteine through the conserved F or W. A D gene is named only where the DNA matches it firmly. Clone sizes are given selectively: once, few, many, or a class where the clone is expanded.

-,TRBV7-9,TRBJ2-3,TRBD2,TGTGCCAGCAGCACTAGCGGGAGGAGGGCAGATACGCAGTATTTT,CASSTSGRRADTQYF
-,TRBV10-3,TRBJ1-4,-,TGTGCCATCAGTGACCGGGACGGAGGTGAAAAACTGTTTTTT,CAISDRDGGEKLFF
-,TRBV5-4,TRBJ2-2,TRBD1,TGTGCCAGCAGCTCCGGGACAGGGGCCGGGGAGCTGTTTTTT,CASSSGTGAGELFF
-,TRBV25-1,TRBJ1-3,-,TGTGCCAGCAGTGGGAGCGGGGGTAGGGCTTCTGGAAACACCATATATTTT,CASSGSGGRASGNTIYF
-,TRBV28,TRBJ1-2,TRBD1,TGTGCCAGCAGTTCCGGACAGGGGGCAGTTACCTATGGCTACACCTTC,CASSSGQGAVTYGYTF
-,TRBV5-5,TRBJ2-1,-,TGTGCCAGCAGCTTGGTGGGGGCTGAGCAGTTCTTC,CASSLVGAEQFF
-,TRBV28,TRBJ1-4,TRBD1,TGTGCCAGCAGTTTAGCGGGTGGACAGGGGAGGGAAAAACTGTTTTTT,CASSLAGGQGREKLFF
-,TRBV15,TRBJ1-1,-,TGTGCCACCAGCAGAGAAAGGGACACTGAAGCTTTCTTT,CATSRERDTEAFF
-,TRBV11-3,TRBJ2-2,-,TGTGCCAGCAGCGGCGGACGGACCACCGGGGAGCTGTTTTTT,CASSGGRTTGELFF
-,TRBV12-5,TRBJ1-2,-,TGTGCTAGTGGTGAAAGGGGGACCGTTTTAAACTATGGCTACACCTTC,CASGERGTVLNYGYTF
-,TRBV5-8,TRBJ1-3,-,TGTGCCAGCAGCCCCCGGTCGATATGGGCTGGAAACACCATATATTTT,CASSPRSIWAGNTIYF
-,TRBV19,TRBJ1-5,-,TGTGCCAGTAGTCCCATGACGGATCAGCCCCAGCATTTT,CASSPMTDQPQHF
-,TRBV30,TRBJ2-1,TRBD2,TGTGCCTGGAGTCCTGGGACTAGCGGGAGAAATGAGCAGTTCTTC,CAWSPGTSGRNEQFF
-,TRBV7-2,TRBJ1-2,-,TGTGCCAGCAGCTCGTATTATGACTATGGCTACACCTTC,CASSSYYDYGYTF
many,TRBV6-2/TRBV6-3,TRBJ1-6,-,TGTGCCAGCAGTTATCCAGGGGAGAATTCACCCCTCCACTTT,CASSYPGENSPLHF
-,TRBV30,TRBJ2-2,-,TGTGCCTGGAGGAGGACCCCGAACACCGGGGAGCTGTTTTTT,CAWRRTPNTGELFF